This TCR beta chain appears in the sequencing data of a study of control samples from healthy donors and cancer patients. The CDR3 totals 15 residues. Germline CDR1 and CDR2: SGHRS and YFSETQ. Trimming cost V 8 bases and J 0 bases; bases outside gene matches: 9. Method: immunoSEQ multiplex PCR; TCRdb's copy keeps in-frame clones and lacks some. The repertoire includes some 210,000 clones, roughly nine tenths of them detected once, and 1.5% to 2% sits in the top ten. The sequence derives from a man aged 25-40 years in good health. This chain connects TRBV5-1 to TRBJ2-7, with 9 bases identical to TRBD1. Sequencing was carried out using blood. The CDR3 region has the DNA TGCGCCAGTCGGACAGGGGATCCTAGCTCCTACGAGCAGTACTTC. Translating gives CASRTGDPSSYEQYF. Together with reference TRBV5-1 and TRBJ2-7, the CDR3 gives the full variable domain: KAGVTQTPRYLIKTRGQQVTLSCSPISGHRSVSWYQQTPGQGLQFLFEYFSETQRNKGNFPGRFSGRQFSNSRSEMNVSTLELGDSALYLCASRTGDPSSYEQYFGPGTRLTVT.